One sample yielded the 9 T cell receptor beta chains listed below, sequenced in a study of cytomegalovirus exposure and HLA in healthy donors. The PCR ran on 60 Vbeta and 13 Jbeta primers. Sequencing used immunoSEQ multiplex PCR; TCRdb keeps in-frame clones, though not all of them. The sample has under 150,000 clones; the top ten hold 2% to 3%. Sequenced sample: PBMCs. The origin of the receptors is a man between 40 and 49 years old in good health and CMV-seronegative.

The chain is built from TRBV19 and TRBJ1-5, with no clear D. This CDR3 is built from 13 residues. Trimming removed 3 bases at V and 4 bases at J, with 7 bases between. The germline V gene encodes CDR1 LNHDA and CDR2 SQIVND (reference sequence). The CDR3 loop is CASSMIRNQPQHF. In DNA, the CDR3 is TGTGCCAGTAGTATGATCAGGAATCAGCCCCAGCATTTT.

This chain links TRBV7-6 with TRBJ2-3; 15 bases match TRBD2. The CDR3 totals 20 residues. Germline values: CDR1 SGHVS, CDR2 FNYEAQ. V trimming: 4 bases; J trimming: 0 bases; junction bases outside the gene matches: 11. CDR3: CASSYGTSGGPFASTDTQYF. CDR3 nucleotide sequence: TGTGCCAGCAGCTATGGGACTAGCGGGGGGCCCTTCGCTAGCACAGATACGCAGTATTTT.

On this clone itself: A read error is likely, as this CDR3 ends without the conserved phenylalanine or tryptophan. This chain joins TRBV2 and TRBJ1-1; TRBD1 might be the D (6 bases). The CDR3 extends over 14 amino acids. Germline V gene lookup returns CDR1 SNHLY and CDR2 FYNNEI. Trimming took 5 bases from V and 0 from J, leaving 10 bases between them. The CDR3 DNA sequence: TGTGCCAGCAGTCCAAGGGGGATGAACACTGAAGCTTTCCTT. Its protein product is CASSPRGMNTEAFL.

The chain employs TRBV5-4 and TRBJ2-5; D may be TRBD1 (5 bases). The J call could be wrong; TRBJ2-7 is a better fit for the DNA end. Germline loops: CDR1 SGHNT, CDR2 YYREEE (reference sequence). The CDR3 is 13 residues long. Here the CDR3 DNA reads TGTGCCAGCAGCTTGGGCAGGGTCGGCGAGCAGTACTTC. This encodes CASSLGRVGEQYF.

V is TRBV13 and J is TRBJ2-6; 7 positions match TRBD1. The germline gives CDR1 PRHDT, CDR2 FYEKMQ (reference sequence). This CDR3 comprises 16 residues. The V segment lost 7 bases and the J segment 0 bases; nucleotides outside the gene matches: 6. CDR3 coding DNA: TGTGCCAGCACCGAGGGGGCCGGCTCTGGGGCCAACGTCCTGACTTTC. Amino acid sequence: CASTEGAGSGANVLTF.

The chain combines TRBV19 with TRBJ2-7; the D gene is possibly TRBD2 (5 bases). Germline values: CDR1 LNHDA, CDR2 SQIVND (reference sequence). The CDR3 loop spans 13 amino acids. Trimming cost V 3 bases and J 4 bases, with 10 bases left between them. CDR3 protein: CASSIDRGYEQYF. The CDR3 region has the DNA TGTGCCAGTAGTATTGATCGAGGGTACGAGCAGTACTTC.

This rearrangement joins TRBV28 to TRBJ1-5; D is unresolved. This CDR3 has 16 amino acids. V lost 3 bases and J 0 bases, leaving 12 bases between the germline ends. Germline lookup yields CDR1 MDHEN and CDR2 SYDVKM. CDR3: CASSFGRKNSNQPQHF. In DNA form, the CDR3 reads TGTGCCAGCAGTTTTGGCCGCAAAAATAGCAATCAGCCCCAGCATTTT.

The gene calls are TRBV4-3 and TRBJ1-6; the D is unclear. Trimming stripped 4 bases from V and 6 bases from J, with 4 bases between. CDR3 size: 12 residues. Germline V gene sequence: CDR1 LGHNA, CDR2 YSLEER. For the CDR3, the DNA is TGCGCCAGCAGCCCGGGTAATTCACCCCTCCACTTT. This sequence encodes CASSPGNSPLHF.

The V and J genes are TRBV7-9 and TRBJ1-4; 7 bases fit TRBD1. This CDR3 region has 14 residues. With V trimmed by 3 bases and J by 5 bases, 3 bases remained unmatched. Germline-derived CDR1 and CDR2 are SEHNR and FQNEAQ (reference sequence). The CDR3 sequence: CASSFRQGNEKLFF. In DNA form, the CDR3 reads TGTGCCAGCAGCTTTAGACAGGGAAATGAAAAACTGTTTTTT. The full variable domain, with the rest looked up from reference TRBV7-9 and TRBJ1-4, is DTGVSQNPRHKITKRGQNVTFRCDPISEHNRLYWYRQTLGQGPEFLTYFQNEAQLEKSRLLSDRFSAERPKGSFSTLEIQRTEQGDSAMYLCASSFRQGNEKLFFGSGTQLSVL.